A single sample gave rise to the 15 T cell receptor beta chains below, sequenced in a study of T-cell reconstitution after alpha-beta-depleted transplantation in children. Unique molecular identifiers were incorporated during preparation of the TCRbeta library. From the PCR reads, TCRdb called clonotypes with MiXCR, one entry per CDR3 protein. The repertoire consists of about 460,000 distinct CDR3 sequences, with about an eighth occurring once and the leading ten covering about 15%. The input for sequencing was PBMCs, mostly from graft donor cells, taken 180 days after TCRalphabeta/CD19-depleted stem cell transplant. These receptors all stem from a female patient aged 2 to 10 who had a stem cell transplant for aplastic anemia, so the T cells may come from the graft donor.

The sample holds a few counts of this clonotype. The rearrangement joins TRBV6-5 to TRBJ2-5; 11 positions match TRBD2. There are 15 residues in the CDR3. The ends lost 3 bases at V and 5 bases at J; junction bases unmatched: 5. The germline gives CDR1 MNHEY, CDR2 SVGAGI. In nucleotides, the CDR3 is TGTGCCAGCAGTTATCGATTAGCGGGAGGGGAGACCCAGTACTTC. It specifies CASSYRLAGGETQYF.

There are a few counts of this clonotype. V and J are TRBV20-1 and TRBJ2-2, with 9 bases that match TRBD1. Looked up from germline, CDR1 is DFQATT and CDR2 is SNEGSKA (reference sequence). The V segment lost 3 bases and the J segment 4 bases; nucleotides outside the gene matches: 6. There are 15 residues in the CDR3. The CDR3 coding sequence is TGCAGTGCTAGCCGACGGGGACAGGGCACCGGGGAGCTGTTTTTT. It translates to CSASRRGQGTGELFF.

This clonotype appeared a few times. The V call is TRBV10-3, the J call TRBJ1-2; 9 bases line up with TRBD1. The trim removed 7 bases at V and 1 base at J, leaving 4 bases unmatched. This CDR3 is 14 amino acids long. Looked up from germline, CDR1 is ENHRY and CDR2 is SYGVKD. The CDR3 protein is CAIKGQGLNYGYTF. The CDR3 nucleotides are TGTGCCATCAAGGGACAGGGCCTTAACTATGGCTACACCTTC.

This clonotype was seen only a few times. The chain employs TRBV12-3 or TRBV12-4 and TRBJ2-1, with D tentatively TRBD1 (6 bases). V shed 4 bases and J shed 9 bases, with 10 bases lying between them. This CDR3 has 12 amino acids. The CDR3 region has the DNA TGTGCCAGCAGTTACAGGGAGACTGAGCAGTTCTTC. It specifies CASSYRETEQFF.

This clonotype was counted between two and nine times. The chain couples TRBV14 to TRBJ1-3, with no clear D. V was shortened by 3 bases and J by 1 base, with 13 bases between the two germline ends. The CDR3 totals 16 residues. Germline V gives CDR1 SGHDN, CDR2 FVKESK. The CDR3 loop is CASSHRLGSSGNTIYF. The CDR3 bases are TGTGCCAGCAGCCATCGATTAGGTTCATCTGGAAACACCATATATTTT.

This clonotype appeared a few times. The chain combines TRBV20-1 with TRBJ2-7; 10 positions agree with TRBD2. The V segment lost 0 bases and the J segment 0 bases; nucleotides outside the gene matches: 2. Germline-derived CDR1 and CDR2 are DFQATT and SNEGSKA (reference sequence). The CDR3 loop spans 15 amino acids. The CDR3 DNA follows: TGCAGTGCTAGAGAACTAGCGGGAAACTCCTACGAGCAGTACGTC. This encodes CSARELAGNSYEQYV.

The chain recombines TRBV11-3 with TRBJ2-1; possibly TRBD1 or TRBD2 for D (5 bases each). CDR3 length: 16 amino acids. Trimming took 0 bases from V and 7 from J, leaving 16 bases between them. Looked up from germline, CDR1 is SGHNT and CDR2 is YENEEA. CDR3 amino acids: CASSLDAGRAQNEQFF. The CDR3 DNA sequence: TGTGCCAGCAGCTTAGATGCAGGGCGGGCGCAGAATGAGCAGTTCTTC.

This clonotype was recorded at least ten times. V usage is TRBV11-2 and J usage is TRBJ2-3; D could derive from TRBD1 or TRBD2 (6 bases each). CDR1 and CDR2 from the germline V gene are SGHAT and FQNNGV. The CDR3 has 16 residues. Trimming cost V 3 bases and J 5 bases, with 18 bases left between them. For the CDR3, the DNA is TGTGCCAGCAGCTTCGGGCGGAGGGGGAAAGGAGATACGCAGTATTTT. This gives the protein CASSFGRRGKGDTQYF.

The chain links TRBV6-2 or TRBV6-3 to TRBJ2-7, with TRBD1 identical over 7 bases. Germline CDR1 is MNHEY and CDR2 is SVGEGT. V lost 2 bases and J lost 2; bases outside the gene matches: 3. The CDR3 covers 14 residues. CDR3 loop: CASSYRTGTYEQYF. Here the CDR3 DNA reads TGTGCCAGCAGTTACCGGACAGGAACCTACGAGCAGTACTTC.

This clonotype came up a few times. This sequence joins TRBV14 and TRBJ2-7; D is unclear. Germline CDR1 is SGHDN and CDR2 is FVKESK. The CDR3 spans 14 residues. V was trimmed by 0 bases and J by 5 bases, leaving 11 bases between them. This CDR3 reads CASSQEWGWHEQYF. The CDR3 coding sequence is TGTGCCAGCAGCCAAGAATGGGGTTGGCACGAGCAGTACTTC.

This clonotype was recorded many times. The gene calls are TRBV12-3 or TRBV12-4 and TRBJ1-1; no clear D gene. With 4 bases removed from V and 1 base from J, the gap between germline ends came to 4 bases. CDR3 length: 12 amino acids. CDR3 in amino acids: CASSSGNTEAFF. CDR3 in DNA: TGTGCCAGCAGTTCTGGGAACACTGAAGCTTTCTTT.

This clonotype has a handful of counts. The V and J genes are TRBV20-1 and TRBJ2-7; D is unresolved. CDR1 DFQATT and CDR2 SNEGSKA come from the germline V gene (reference sequence). V gave up 0 bases and J gave up 2 bases, with 8 bases separating them. CDR3 length: 13 amino acids. CDR3 in DNA: TGCAGTGCTAGAGACGCAGGTCCCTACGAGCAGTACTTC. Its protein product is CSARDAGPYEQYF.

The table lists this clonotype with a few counts. This chain connects TRBV12-3 or TRBV12-4 to TRBJ2-2, with D unclear. V gave up 3 bases and J gave up 13 bases, with 9 bases separating them. The CDR3 has 11 residues. CDR3: CASSFQWRLFF. CDR3 in DNA: TGTGCCAGCAGTTTCCAATGGCGGCTGTTTTTT.

This clonotype was detected many times. V is TRBV6-2 or TRBV6-3 and J is TRBJ2-3; TRBD2 matches at 8 bases. J was trimmed by 2 bases and V by 6 bases; bases with no gene match: 7. The germline gives CDR1 MNHEY, CDR2 SVGEGT. The length of the CDR3 is 15 residues. CDR3 amino acids: CASRGSGAFTDTQYF. CDR3 DNA sequence: TGTGCCAGCAGGGGTAGCGGGGCTTTCACAGATACGCAGTATTTT.

In its sample, this clonotype was seen many times. This sequence joins TRBV15 and TRBJ2-3; a weak D match, TRBD2 (6 bases). The CDR3 has 13 amino acids. Germline CDR1 is LNHNV and CDR2 is YYDKDF (reference sequence). With 5 bases removed from V and 11 bases from J, the gap between germline ends came to 17 bases. The CDR3 is CATSSPGLARQYF. CDR3 bases: TGTGCCACCAGCTCTCCGGGACTGGCTCGGCAGTATTTT.